Listed below are T cell receptor beta chains from one sample, sequenced in a study of CD8 T cells in Susac syndrome. TCRdb processed the immunoSEQ multiplex PCR reads anew with MiXCR; each CDR3 protein has one entry. The sample yields under 150,000 distinct CDR3 sequences, around 93% seen once. Sequenced: CD4+ T cells from PBMCs. Every receptor here comes from a human donor with Susac syndrome. Each CDR3 is given with its conserved first and last residue. A D gene is named only where the DNA matches it firmly. Not all rows give a size; the values are once, few, many and, for expanded clones, a class.

D gene | clone size | J gene | V gene | CDR3 DNA | CDR3 protein
TRBD1 | - | TRBJ2-7 | TRBV6-2/TRBV6-3 | TGTGCCAGCAGTTACTCAACAGGGGGCGAGCAGTACTTC | CASSYSTGGEQYF
- | - | TRBJ2-4 | TRBV28 | TGTGCCAGCAGTCAGACCCGTTCGAGGGGTTACTTC | CASSQTRSRGYF
TRBD1 | - | TRBJ1-2 | TRBV30 | TGTGCCTGGGGCCCTAAACAGGGGGCAAGAAACTATGGCTACACCTTC | CAWGPKQGARNYGYTF
- | - | TRBJ1-2 | TRBV19 | TGTGCCAGCAGACTTCAGGGACCTACTAACTATGGCTACACCTTC | CASRLQGPTNYGYTF
TRBD1 | - | TRBJ1-2 | TRBV29-1 | TGCAGCGGGGGACAGGGGGCTAACTATGGCTACACCTTC | CSGGQGANYGYTF
TRBD2 | - | TRBJ2-5 | TRBV29-1 | TGCAGCGGTAGCGGGAGGGCCCTCGGAGAGACCCAGTACTTC | CSGSGRALGETQYF
TRBD1 | - | TRBJ2-7 | TRBV9 | TGTGCCAGCAGCGTTGACCCCCGGACAGGGTTGGACGAGCAGTACTTC | CASSVDPRTGLDEQYF
- | - | TRBJ1-2 | TRBV12-3/TRBV12-4 | TGTGCCAGCAGCCAAACAGGGATTTACTATGGCTACACCTTC | CASSQTGIYYGYTF
- | - | TRBJ2-5 | TRBV11-1 | TGTGCCAGCAGCTTAGCGGGATATGCGGCGACCCAGTACTTC | CASSLAGYAATQYF
- | - | TRBJ1-2 | TRBV20-1 | TGCAGTGCTAGTAGCGGGGGCGGAAGGGCCTATGGCTACACCTTC | CSASSGGGRAYGYTF
- | - | TRBJ2-5 | TRBV11-2 | TGTGCCAGCAGCTTAGTCTTGGAGACCCAGTACTTC | CASSLVLETQYF
- | - | TRBJ2-2 | TRBV7-7 | TGTGCTAGCAGCCAGGACTACACCGGGGAGCTGTTTTTT | CASSQDYTGELFF
- | - | TRBJ1-3 | TRBV29-1 | TGCAGCGTTGAAAGTAACTCTGGAAACACCATATATTTT | CSVESNSGNTIYF
- | - | TRBJ1-5 | TRBV2 | TGTGCCAGCACCTCGACAGGATCTAATCAGCCCCAGCATTTT | CASTSTGSNQPQHF
- | - | TRBJ2-4 | TRBV12-3/TRBV12-4 | TGTGCCAGCAGATTGTGGGGGCAATCAAACATTCAGTACTTC | CASRLWGQSNIQYF
- | - | TRBJ2-5 | TRBV3-1 | TGTGCCAGCAGCAAGGGACTGACGGGGGAGACCCAGTACTTC | CASSKGLTGETQYF
TRBD2 | - | TRBJ2-4 | TRBV6-6 | TGTGCCAGCATAGCGGGAGGGGCCAAAAACATTCAGTACTTC | CASIAGGAKNIQYF
TRBD1 | - | TRBJ1-2 | TRBV5-1 | TGCGCCAGCAGCCAGGGACAGACGGATGGCTACACCTTC | CASSQGQTDGYTF
- | - | TRBJ1-5 | TRBV23-1 | TGCGCCAGCAGTCACGAGACAGGCTTATATAGCAATCAGCCCCAGCATTTT | CASSHETGLYSNQPQHF
- | - | TRBJ1-2 | TRBV9 | TGTGCCAGCAGCGTAGGACAGGCCTCCCTATATGGCTACACCTTC | CASSVGQASLYGYTF
TRBD2 | - | TRBJ2-5 | TRBV20-1 | TGCAGTGCTAACGGGGTTACTAGCGCTACAGAGACCCAGTACTTC | CSANGVTSATETQYF
TRBD2 | - | TRBJ2-1 | TRBV15 | TGTGCCACCAGCCGGACTAGCTTTTACAATGAGCAGTTCTTC | CATSRTSFYNEQFF
- | - | TRBJ1-6 | TRBV12-3/TRBV12-4 | TGTGCCAGCAGTTCTTTACAGATTAGCTCCTATAATTCACCCCTCCACTTT | CASSSLQISSYNSPLHF
TRBD2 | - | TRBJ2-7 | TRBV7-2 | TGTGCCAGCAGCCATACTAGCGGGCCCAGATACGAGCAGTACTTC | CASSHTSGPRYEQYF
- | - | TRBJ1-1 | TRBV20-1 | TGCAGTGCCTCCCAATTGAACACTGAAGCTTTCTTT | CSASQLNTEAFF
TRBD2 | - | TRBJ2-3 | TRBV10-3 | TGTGCCATCAGTGTGCAGCGGGGGGGCACAGATACGCAGTATTTT | CAISVQRGGTDTQYF
- | - | TRBJ2-5 | TRBV20-1 | TGCAGTGCCCAGGACCGGCTCCAGGAGACCCAGTACTTC | CSAQDRLQETQYF
- | - | TRBJ1-1 | TRBV3-1 | TGTGCCAGCTCCCAGGCGGTCAACGAAGCTTTCTTT | CASSQAVNEAFF
- | - | TRBJ1-5 | TRBV28 | TGTGCCAGCAGTTCGTTAACAGGGAATCAGCCCCAGCATTTT | CASSSLTGNQPQHF
- | - | TRBJ2-2 | TRBV21-1 | TGTGCCAGCAGCAATCGGCTAGCGGGAGAGACCGGGGAGCTGTTTTTT | CASSNRLAGETGELFF
- | - | TRBJ2-3 | TRBV2 | TGTGCCAGCAGGAGAATGACAGATACGCAGTATTTT | CASRRMTDTQYF
- | - | TRBJ2-1 | TRBV20-1 | TGCAGTGCTATAGCCGAGAGGGACAATGAGCAGTTCTTC | CSAIAERDNEQFF
- | - | TRBJ2-7 | TRBV12-3/TRBV12-4 | TGTGCCAGCAGTTTTCCGGCCTACGAGCAGTACTTC | CASSFPAYEQYF
TRBD1 | - | TRBJ2-5 | TRBV24-1 | TGTGCCACCAGTGACCGCGTCCGGACAGGGGTGGAGACCCAGTACTTC | CATSDRVRTGVETQYF
- | - | TRBJ1-6 | TRBV12-3/TRBV12-4 | TGTGCCAGCAGTTTTTCGGACCTCAATTCACCCCTCCACTTT | CASSFSDLNSPLHF
- | - | TRBJ1-6 | TRBV20-1 | TGCAGTGCTAGATCGGGCGTACAGCCGTATAATTCACCCCTCCACTTT | CSARSGVQPYNSPLHF
TRBD1 | - | TRBJ2-1 | TRBV24-1 | TGTGCCACCAGTGACTCATCGGGACAGGGGGCAACACACAATGAGCAGTTCTTC | CATSDSSGQGATHNEQFF
TRBD1 | - | TRBJ1-3 | TRBV30 | TGTGCCTGGAGGGAGACAGGGGCGGGGAACACCATATATTTT | CAWRETGAGNTIYF
- | once | TRBJ1-1 | TRBV20-1 | TGCAGTGCTAGATGGTCGAAGAACACTGAAGCTTTCTTT | CSARWSKNTEAFF
- | - | TRBJ1-2 | TRBV18 | TGTGCCAGCTCAGCCCCCGTCGGGTATGGCTACACCTTC | CASSAPVGYGYTF
- | - | TRBJ1-2 | TRBV2 | TGTGCCAGCAGTGACAACTATGGCTACACCTTC | CASSDNYGYTF
- | - | TRBJ2-2 | TRBV2 | TGTGCCAGCAGTGAGGTACCGACGACCACCGGGGAGCTGTTTTTT | CASSEVPTTTGELFF
- | - | TRBJ1-2 | TRBV15 | TGTGCCACCAGCAGAGATTCCGGGGTAGTAGGGTATGGCTACACCTTC | CATSRDSGVVGYGYTF
TRBD1 | - | TRBJ1-1 | TRBV28 | TGTGCCAGCAGTACCGCGGGACAGGGGAGCAATGAAGCTTTCTTT | CASSTAGQGSNEAFF
- | - | TRBJ2-1 | TRBV12-3/TRBV12-4 | TGTGCCAGCAGTTTTGAGTATGAGCAGTTCTTC | CASSFEYEQFF
TRBD2 | - | TRBJ2-5 | TRBV9 | TGTGCCAGCAGCGTAGCGGCGGGGGTTTCAGAGACCCAGTACTTC | CASSVAAGVSETQYF